Listed here is a single TCR beta chain. The antigen it binds to is not known. Base quality data are lacking; no much larger clone is found one base away. Inclusive of the bounding cysteine and phenylalanine, the CDR3 is 15 residues long. The DNA shown is the 45-base CDR3, in frame from base 1. CDR1 and CDR2, per the germline V gene, are ENHRY and SYGVKD. V trim: 4 bases; J trim: 4 bases; unmatched bases: 8. Genomic DNA served as template for TCR beta VDJ combination and CDR3 sequence profiling. TCR repertoire sequencing was run on an Illumina HiSeq 2000. The authors processed their data as follows. TRBV/TRBJ rearrangement plots, CDR3 size and DJ length profiles, and Simpson's diversity index were used to assess repertoires. The immunodominant clone was defined as the most abundant DNA sequence in deep sequencing data. CDR3 amino acid sequences were checked for sharing between subjects and were compared against published repertoires and the VDJdb database. The public reads were reanalyzed by TCRdb: fastp trimming at Q25, MiXCR alignment, in-frame beta chains only. Each CDR3 protein appears once, grouped with its most common genes and DNA. TCRdb's processing, not the authors' own work, is the source of the V and J calls. Present in this sample are 90,000 to 120,000 distinct CDR3 sequences, roughly 50% of which were seen just once. The leading ten clones occupy under 35% of the sample.

The source of the sample is a study of CD8+CD57+ T cells in acquired aplastic anemia (dated by TCRdb to the late 2010s). With regard to the full study: DNA extracted from sorted CD4+ and CD8+ cells had a mean of about 3.3 ug, with a range of 0.2 to 27.4 ug. For healthy donor samples, the average read count was about 10 million for CD4+ cells and approximately 12 million for CD8+ cells. The investigation overall reported the following: No significant difference in CD8+ Simpson's diversity was found between patients and healthy controls (P=0.060). Roughly 29 CD8+ CDR3 sequences were found to be shared between patients and controls, but these sequences appeared to be highly expressed in patients and within the immunodominant clones of the patients.

TCR repertoires of sorted CD4+ and CD8+ blood T cells from severe aplastic anemia patients and healthy subjects were deep-sequenced in the study. Ficoll-Paque density gradient centrifugation was used to isolate peripheral blood mononuclear cells. Before DNA extraction, CD4+ and CD8+ T cells were sorted with FACS or magnetic beads. The receptor's source is a human donor in good health, serving as a control. The chain was built from TRBV10-3 and TRBJ2-7, and TRBD1 aligns with 9 junction nucleotides. Source material: sorted CD4+, CD8+, or CD8+CD57+ T cells (not recorded which) from PBMCs. The sequence in DNA is TGTGCCATCAGTGCAGGGACAGGGATGCGTTACGAGCAGTACTTC. This yields the protein CAISAGTGMRYEQYF.